This TCR beta chain stems from a study of memory CD4+ T cells and cytomegalovirus serostatus. Findings of the study overall: About 40% of the roughly 160 known CMV-associated TCRbeta sequences appeared in CD4+ memory. Suggested: most of the CMV-linked TCR signature lies in CD4+ memory cells.

Germline assignment: CDR1 SGHNT and CDR2 YENEEA. V lost 1 base, J lost 0 bases, and 15 bases lay in between. The CDR3 runs to 18 residues. The sort gate was single viable CD3+CD4+CD8-CD45RO+ cells for memory CD4+ T cells. Serostatus was set by detecting CMV pp150, pp28, p38, p52 IgG. To note about this clone: What it binds is unknown.

The data were produced by immunoSEQ multiplex PCR, yet TCRdb's version contains in-frame clones alone and is incomplete. The table includes over 40,000 clones, 78% detected once. The sequenced material came from memory CD4+ T cells from blood. This receptor was taken from an adult in good health and CMV-seronegative. This chain links TRBV11-3 with TRBJ2-2; D possibly corresponds to TRBD2 (5 bases). This CDR3 reads CASSLGSIGLPNTGELFF. CDR3 in DNA: TGTGCCAGCAGCTTAGGGAGTATAGGACTCCCGAACACCGGGGAGCTGTTTTTT.